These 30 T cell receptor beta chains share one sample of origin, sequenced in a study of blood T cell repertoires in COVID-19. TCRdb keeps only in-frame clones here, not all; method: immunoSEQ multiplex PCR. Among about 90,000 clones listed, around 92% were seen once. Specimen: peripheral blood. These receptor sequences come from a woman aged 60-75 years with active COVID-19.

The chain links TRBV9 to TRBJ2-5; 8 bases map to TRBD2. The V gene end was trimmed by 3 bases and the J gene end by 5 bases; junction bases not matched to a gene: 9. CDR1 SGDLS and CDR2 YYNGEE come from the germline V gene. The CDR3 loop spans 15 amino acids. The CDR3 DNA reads TGTGCCAGCAGCGCCGTTAGCGGGGCGGAGGAGACCCAGTACTTC. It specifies CASSAVSGAEETQYF.

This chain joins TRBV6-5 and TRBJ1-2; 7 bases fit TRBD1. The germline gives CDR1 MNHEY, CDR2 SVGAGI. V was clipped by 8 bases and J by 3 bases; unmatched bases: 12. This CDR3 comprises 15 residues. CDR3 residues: CASSLGQPIHYGYTF. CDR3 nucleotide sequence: TGTGCCAGCTCCCTGGGACAGCCTATCCACTATGGCTACACCTTC.

CDR3 sequence reads: CASSSNRWGVQETQYF. CDR3 in DNA: TGTGCCAGTAGTTCGAATCGTTGGGGGGTACAAGAGACCCAGTACTTC. The chain links TRBV19 to TRBJ2-5; D may be TRBD2 (6 bases). Trimming took off 5 bases at V and 2 bases at J, with 18 bases between the two ends. Looked up from germline, CDR1 is LNHDA and CDR2 is SQIVND (reference sequence). The CDR3 runs to 16 residues.

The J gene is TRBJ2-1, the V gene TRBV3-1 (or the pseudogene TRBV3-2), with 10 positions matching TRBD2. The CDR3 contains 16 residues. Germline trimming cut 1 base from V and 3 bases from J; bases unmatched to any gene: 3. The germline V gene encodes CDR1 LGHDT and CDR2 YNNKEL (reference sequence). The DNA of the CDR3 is TGTGCCAGCAGCCAAGGGAGCGGGGGGGTCTACAATGAGCAGTTCTTC. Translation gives CASSQGSGGVYNEQFF.

The DNA of the CDR3 is TGCAGCGTTGAACGGGGACAGGGGGCTGGCTACACCTTC. Translated, it gives CSVERGQGAGYTF. The rearrangement uses TRBV29-1 and TRBJ1-2, with 12 bases matching TRBD1. The CDR3 sequence is 13 residues long. The germline V gene encodes CDR1 SQVTM and CDR2 ANQGSEA. After removal of 2 bases from V and 7 bases from J, the junction contained 2 bases not matched to a gene.

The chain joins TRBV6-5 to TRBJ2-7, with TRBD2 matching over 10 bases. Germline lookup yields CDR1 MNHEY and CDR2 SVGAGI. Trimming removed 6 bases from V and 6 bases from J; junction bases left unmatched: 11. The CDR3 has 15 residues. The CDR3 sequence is CASRGAGGPFLEQYF. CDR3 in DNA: TGTGCCAGCAGGGGAGCGGGAGGGCCTTTCCTCGAGCAGTACTTC.

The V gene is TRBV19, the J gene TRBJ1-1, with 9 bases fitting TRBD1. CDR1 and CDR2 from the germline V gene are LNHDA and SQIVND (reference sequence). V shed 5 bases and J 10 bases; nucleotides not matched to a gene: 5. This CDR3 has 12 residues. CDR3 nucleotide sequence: TGTGCCAGTAGTCCTGAGACAGGGGGAGCTTTCTTT. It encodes CASSPETGGAFF.

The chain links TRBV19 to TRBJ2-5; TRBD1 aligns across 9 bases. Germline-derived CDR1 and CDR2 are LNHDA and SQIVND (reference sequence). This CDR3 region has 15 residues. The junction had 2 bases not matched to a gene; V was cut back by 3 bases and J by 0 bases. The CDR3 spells CASSMDRGNQETQYF. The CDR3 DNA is TGTGCCAGTAGTATGGACAGGGGAAACCAAGAGACCCAGTACTTC.

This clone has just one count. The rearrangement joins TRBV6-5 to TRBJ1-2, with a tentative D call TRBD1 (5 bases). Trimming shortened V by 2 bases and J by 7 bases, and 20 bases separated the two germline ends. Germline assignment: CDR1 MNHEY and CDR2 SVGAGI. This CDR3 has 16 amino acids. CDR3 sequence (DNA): TGTGCCAGCAGTTACGAGCAGGGCCCTCCGTATGGTGGCTACACCTTC. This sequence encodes CASSYEQGPPYGGYTF.

CDR3 sequence (DNA): TGTGCCAGCAGTTATTTGTTGGGACAGGTAAACGAGGAGCTGTTTTTT. Translating it yields CASSYLLGQVNEELFF. The gene calls are TRBV6-2 or TRBV6-3 and TRBJ2-2; 8 nucleotides align to TRBD1. V lost 3 bases, J lost 10 bases, and 13 bases stayed unmatched. The CDR3 sequence is 16 residues long. Germline CDR1 and CDR2: MNHEY and SVGEGT.

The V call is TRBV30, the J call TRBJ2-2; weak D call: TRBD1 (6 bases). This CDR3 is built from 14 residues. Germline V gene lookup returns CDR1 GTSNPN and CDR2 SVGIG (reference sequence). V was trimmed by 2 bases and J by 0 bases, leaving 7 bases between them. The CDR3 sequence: CAWSKGANTGELFF. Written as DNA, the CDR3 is TGTGCCTGGAGTAAGGGGGCGAACACCGGGGAGCTGTTTTTT. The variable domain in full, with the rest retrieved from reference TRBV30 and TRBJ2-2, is SQTIHQWPATLVQPVGSPLSLECTVEGTSNPNLYWYRQAAGRGLQLLFYSVGIGQISSEVPQNLSASRPQDRQFILSSKKLLLSDSGFYLCAWSKGANTGELFFGEGSRLTVL.

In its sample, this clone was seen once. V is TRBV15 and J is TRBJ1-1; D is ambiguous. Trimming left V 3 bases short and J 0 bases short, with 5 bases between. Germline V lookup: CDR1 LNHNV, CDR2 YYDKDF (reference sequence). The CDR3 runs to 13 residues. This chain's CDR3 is CATSRSLNTEAFF. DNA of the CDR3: TGTGCCACCAGCAGGAGTCTGAACACTGAAGCTTTCTTT.

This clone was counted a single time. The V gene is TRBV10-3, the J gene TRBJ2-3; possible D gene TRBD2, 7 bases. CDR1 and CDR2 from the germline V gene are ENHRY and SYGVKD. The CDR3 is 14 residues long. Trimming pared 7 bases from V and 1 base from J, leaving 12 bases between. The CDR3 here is CAIKPGGRTDTQYF. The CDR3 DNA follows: TGTGCCATCAAACCGGGGGGCCGCACAGATACGCAGTATTTT.

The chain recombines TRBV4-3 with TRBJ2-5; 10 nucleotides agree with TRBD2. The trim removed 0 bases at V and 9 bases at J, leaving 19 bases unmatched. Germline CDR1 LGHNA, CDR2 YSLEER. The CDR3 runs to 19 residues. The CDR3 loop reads CASSQDLWLGTSDLVAQYF. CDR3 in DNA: TGCGCCAGCAGCCAAGATCTATGGCTTGGGACTAGCGACCTAGTGGCCCAGTACTTC.

In nucleotides, the CDR3 is TGTGCCAGCAGTGAATTTTTCCACAGGGACACCGGGGAGCTGTTTTTT. Amino acids: CASSEFFHRDTGELFF. The gene calls are TRBV25-1 and TRBJ2-2; the D gene is possibly TRBD1 (6 bases). Trimming took off 1 base at V and 3 bases at J, with 12 bases between the two ends. The CDR3 runs 16 residues. Germline lookup yields CDR1 MGHDK and CDR2 SYGVNS.

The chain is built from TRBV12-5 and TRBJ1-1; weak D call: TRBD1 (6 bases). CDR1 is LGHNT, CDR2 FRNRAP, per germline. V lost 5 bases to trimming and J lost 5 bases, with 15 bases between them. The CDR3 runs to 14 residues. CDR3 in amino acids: CASGQQGSRTEAFF. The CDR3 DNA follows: TGTGCTAGTGGTCAACAGGGTAGTAGGACTGAAGCTTTCTTT.

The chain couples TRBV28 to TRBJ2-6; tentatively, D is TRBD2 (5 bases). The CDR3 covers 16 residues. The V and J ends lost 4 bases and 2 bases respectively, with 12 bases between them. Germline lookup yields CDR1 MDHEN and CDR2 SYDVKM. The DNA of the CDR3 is TGTGCCAGCAGTTCCCTCGGGGATACTGGGGCCAACGTCCTGACTTTC. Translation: CASSSLGDTGANVLTF.

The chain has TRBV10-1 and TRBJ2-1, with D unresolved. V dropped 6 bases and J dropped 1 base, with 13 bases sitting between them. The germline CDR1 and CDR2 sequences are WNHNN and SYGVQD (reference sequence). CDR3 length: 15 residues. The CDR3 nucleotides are TGCGCCAGCAGCCCTGAGGTAGATTCCTACAATGAGCAGTTCTTC. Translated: CASSPEVDSYNEQFF.

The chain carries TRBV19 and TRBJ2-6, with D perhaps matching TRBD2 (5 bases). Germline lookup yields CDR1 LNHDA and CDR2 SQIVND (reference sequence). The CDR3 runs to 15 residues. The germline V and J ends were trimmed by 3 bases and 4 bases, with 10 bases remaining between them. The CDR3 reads CASSIDGSGANVLTF. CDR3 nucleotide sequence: TGTGCCAGTAGTATTGATGGGAGCGGGGCCAACGTCCTGACTTTC.

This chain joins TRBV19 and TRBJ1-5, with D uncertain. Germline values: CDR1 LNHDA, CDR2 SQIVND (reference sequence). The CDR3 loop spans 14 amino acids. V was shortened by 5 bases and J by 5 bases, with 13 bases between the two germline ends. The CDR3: CASSLREAHQPQHF. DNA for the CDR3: TGTGCCAGTAGTCTGAGAGAAGCCCATCAGCCCCAGCATTTT. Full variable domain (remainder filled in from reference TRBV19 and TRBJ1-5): DGGITQSPKYLFRKEGQNVTLSCEQNLNHDAMYWYRQDPGQGLRLIYYSQIVNDFQKGDIAEGYSVSREKKESFPLTVTSAQKNPTAFYLCASSLREAHQPQHFGDGTRLSIL.

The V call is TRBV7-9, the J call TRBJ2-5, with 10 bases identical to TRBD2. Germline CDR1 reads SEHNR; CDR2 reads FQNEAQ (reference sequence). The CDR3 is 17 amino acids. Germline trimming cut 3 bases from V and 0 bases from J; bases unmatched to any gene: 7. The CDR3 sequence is CASSFLLAGKYQETQYF. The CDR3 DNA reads TGTGCCAGCAGCTTTTTACTAGCGGGAAAGTACCAAGAGACCCAGTACTTC.

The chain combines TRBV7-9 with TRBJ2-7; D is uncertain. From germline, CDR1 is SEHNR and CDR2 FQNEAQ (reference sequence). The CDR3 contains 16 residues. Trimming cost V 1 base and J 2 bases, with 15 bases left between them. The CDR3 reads CASSLVAAVSPYEQYF. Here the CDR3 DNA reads TGTGCCAGCAGCTTAGTGGCGGCAGTGAGTCCCTACGAGCAGTACTTC.

CDR3 bases: TGTGCCAGCAGTATGGGGAGAGGGGGCAAAGATACGCAGTATTTT. It is translated as CASSMGRGGKDTQYF. This chain joins TRBV28 and TRBJ2-3; 7 nucleotides line up with TRBD1. The ends lost 5 bases at V and 5 bases at J; junction bases unmatched: 10. CDR1 is MDHEN and CDR2 is SYDVKM in the germline V gene. The CDR3 loop spans 15 amino acids. The full variable domain, with the rest looked up from reference TRBV28 and TRBJ2-3, is DVKVTQSSRYLVKRTGEKVFLECVQDMDHENMFWYRQDPGLGLRLIYFSYDVKMKEKGDIPEGYSVSREKKERFSLILESASTNQTSMYLCASSMGRGGKDTQYFGPGTRLTVL.

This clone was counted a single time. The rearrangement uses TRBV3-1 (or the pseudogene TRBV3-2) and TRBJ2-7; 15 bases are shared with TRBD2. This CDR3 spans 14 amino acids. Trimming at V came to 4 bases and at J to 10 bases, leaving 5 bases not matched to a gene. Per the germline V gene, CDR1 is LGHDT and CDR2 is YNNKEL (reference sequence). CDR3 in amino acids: CASSLGTSGGPQYF. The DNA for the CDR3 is TGTGCCAGCAGCCTAGGGACTAGCGGGGGGCCACAGTACTTC.

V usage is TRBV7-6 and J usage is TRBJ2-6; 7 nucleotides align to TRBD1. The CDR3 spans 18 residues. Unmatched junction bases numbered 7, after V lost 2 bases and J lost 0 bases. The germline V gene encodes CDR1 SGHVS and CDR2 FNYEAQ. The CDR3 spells CASSLSEGAASGANVLTF. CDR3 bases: TGTGCCAGCAGCTTATCTGAGGGGGCAGCCTCTGGGGCCAACGTCCTGACTTTC.

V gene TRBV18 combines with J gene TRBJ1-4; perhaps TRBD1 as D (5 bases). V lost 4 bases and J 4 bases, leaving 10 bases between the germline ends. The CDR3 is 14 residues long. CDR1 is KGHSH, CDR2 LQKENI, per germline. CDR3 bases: TGTGCCAGCTCACAGGGGCTGGTTAATGAAAAACTGTTTTTT. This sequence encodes CASSQGLVNEKLFF.

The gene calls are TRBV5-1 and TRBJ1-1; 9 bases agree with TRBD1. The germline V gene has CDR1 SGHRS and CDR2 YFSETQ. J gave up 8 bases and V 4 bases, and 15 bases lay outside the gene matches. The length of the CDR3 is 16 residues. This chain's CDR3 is CASSPTIGRTGVEAFF. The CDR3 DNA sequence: TGCGCCAGCAGCCCAACCATCGGACGGACAGGGGTAGAAGCTTTCTTT.

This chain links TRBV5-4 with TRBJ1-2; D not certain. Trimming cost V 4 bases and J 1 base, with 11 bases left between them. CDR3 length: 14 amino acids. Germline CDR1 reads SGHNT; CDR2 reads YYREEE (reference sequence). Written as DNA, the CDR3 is TGTGCCAGCAGCCGGGTCGGTAATAACTATGGCTACACCTTC. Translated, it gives CASSRVGNNYGYTF.

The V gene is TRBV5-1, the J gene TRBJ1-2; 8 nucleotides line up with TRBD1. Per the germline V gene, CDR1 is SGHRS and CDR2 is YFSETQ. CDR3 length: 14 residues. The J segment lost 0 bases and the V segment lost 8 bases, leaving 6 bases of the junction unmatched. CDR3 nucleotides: TGCGCCAGTGGGGACAGGACAGCTAACTATGGCTACACCTTC. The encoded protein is CASGDRTANYGYTF.

CDR3 protein: CASSQGGARRYEQYF. CDR3 DNA: TGTGCCAGCAGCCAGGGGGGCGCCCGGAGGTACGAGCAGTACTTC. V and J are TRBV7-2 and TRBJ2-7; a possible D gene is TRBD1 (7 bases). The germline CDR1 and CDR2 sequences are SGHTA and FQGNSA. The CDR3 sequence is 15 residues long. The V and J ends lost 5 bases and 4 bases respectively, with 18 bases between them. Together with reference TRBV7-2 and TRBJ2-7, the CDR3 gives the full variable domain: GAGVSQSPSNKVTEKGKDVELRCDPISGHTALYWYRQSLGQGLEFLIYFQGNSAPDKSGLPSDRFSAERTGGSVSTLTIQRTQQEDSAVYLCASSQGGARRYEQYFGPGTRLTVT.